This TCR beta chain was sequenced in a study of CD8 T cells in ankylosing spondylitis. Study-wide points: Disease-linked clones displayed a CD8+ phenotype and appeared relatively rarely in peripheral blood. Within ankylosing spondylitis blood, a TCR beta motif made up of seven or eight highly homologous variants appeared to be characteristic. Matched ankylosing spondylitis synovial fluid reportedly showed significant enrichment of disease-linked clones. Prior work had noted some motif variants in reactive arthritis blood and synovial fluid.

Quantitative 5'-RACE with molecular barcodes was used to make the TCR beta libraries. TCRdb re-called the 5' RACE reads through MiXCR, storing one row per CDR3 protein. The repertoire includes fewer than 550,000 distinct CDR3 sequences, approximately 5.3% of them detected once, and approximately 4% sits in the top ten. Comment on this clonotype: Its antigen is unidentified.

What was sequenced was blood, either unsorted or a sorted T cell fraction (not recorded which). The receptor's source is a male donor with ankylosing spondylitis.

The CDR3 region is CASSLPRGSYEQYF. The CDR3 DNA reads as TGTGCCAGCAGTTTGCCGAGGGGATCCTACGAGCAGTACTTC. This sequence joins TRBV28 and TRBJ2-7, with D perhaps matching TRBD1 or TRBD2 (5 bases each). The CDR3 length is 14 residues. V gave up 3 bases and J gave up 1 base, with 10 bases separating them. The germline V gene has CDR1 MDHEN and CDR2 SYDVKM.